This T cell receptor (beta chain) was sequenced for a study of blood T cell repertoires in COVID-19. Study-wide context: Researchers got acute and convalescent COVID-19 samples from the United States, Italy and Spain. PBMCs, B-cell-depleted T cells, or T cells provided the cDNA or gDNA that made up the material.

Germline assignment: CDR1 SQVTM and CDR2 ANQGSEA. The V end was cut by 4 bases, the J end by 5 bases, with 20 bases between. CDR3 length equals 15 residues. Libraries were prepared by immunoSEQ multiplex PCR; TCRdb keeps only in-frame clonotypes and omits some of them. The sample holds 15,000 to 20,000 clones, approximately 89% seen once. This clone appeared once. Sequenced sample: peripheral blood. This chain uses TRBV29-1 with TRBJ2-5, with TRBD1 as a possible D gene (6 bases). The TCR comes from a man aged 60 to 75 with active COVID-19. The CDR3 loop is CSVGGLRGGKETQYF. CDR3 DNA sequence: TGCAGCGTTGGGGGGCTCCGGGGTGGAAAGGAGACCCAGTACTTC.